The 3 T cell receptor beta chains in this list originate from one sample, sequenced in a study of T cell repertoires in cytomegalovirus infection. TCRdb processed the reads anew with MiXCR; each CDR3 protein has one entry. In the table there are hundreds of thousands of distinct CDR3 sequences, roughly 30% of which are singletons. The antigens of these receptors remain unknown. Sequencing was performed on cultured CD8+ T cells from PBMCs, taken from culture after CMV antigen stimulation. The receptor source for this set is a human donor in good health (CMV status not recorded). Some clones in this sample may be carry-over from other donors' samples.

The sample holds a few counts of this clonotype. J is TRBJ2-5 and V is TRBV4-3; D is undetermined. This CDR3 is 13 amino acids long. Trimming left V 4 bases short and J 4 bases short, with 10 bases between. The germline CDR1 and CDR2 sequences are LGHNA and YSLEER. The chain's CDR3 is CASSRNGGETQYF. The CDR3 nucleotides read TGCGCCAGCAGCCGAAACGGTGGAGAGACCCAGTACTTC.

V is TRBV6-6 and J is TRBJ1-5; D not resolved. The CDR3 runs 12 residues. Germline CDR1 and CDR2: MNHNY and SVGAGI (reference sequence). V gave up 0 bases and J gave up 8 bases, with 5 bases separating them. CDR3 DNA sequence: TGTGCCAGCAGTTACTCGACTGAGCCCCAGCATTTT. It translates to CASSYSTEPQHF.

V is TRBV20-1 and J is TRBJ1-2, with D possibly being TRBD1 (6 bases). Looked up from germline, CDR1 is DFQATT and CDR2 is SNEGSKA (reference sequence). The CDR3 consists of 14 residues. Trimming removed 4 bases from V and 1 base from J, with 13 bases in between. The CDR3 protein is CSAKGGGLNYGYTF. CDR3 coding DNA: TGCAGTGCTAAGGGAGGGGGTCTTAACTATGGCTACACCTTC.